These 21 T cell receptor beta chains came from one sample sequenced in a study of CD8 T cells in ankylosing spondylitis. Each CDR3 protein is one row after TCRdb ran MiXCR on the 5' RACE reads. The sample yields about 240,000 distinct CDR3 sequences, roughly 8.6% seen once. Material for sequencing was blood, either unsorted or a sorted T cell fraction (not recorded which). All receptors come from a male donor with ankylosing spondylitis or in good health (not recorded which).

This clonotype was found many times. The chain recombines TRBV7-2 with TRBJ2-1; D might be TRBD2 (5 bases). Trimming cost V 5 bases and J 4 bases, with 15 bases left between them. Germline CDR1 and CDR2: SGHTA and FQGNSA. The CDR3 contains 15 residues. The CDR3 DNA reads TGTGCCAGCAGCCTCCGGCCAACTAGTTACAATGAGCAGTTCTTC. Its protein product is CASSLRPTSYNEQFF.

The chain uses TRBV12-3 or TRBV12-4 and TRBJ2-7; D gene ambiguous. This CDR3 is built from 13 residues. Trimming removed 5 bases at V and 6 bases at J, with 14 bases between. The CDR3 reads CASSVGIFGEQYF. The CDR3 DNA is TGTGCCAGCAGTGTGGGGATTTTTGGCGAGCAGTACTTC.

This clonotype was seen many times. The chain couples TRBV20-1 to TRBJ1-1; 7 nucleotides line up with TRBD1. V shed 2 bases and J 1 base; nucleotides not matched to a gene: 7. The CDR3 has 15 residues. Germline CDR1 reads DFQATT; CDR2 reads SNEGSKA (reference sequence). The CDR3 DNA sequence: TGCAGTGCTAGAAACAGGGGCGGAGGGAACACTGAAGCTTTCTTT. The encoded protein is CSARNRGGGNTEAFF.

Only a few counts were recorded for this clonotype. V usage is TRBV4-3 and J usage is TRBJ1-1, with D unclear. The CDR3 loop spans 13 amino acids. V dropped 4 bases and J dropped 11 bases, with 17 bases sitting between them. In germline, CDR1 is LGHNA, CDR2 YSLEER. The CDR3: CASSPREGEVAFF. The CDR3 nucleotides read TGCGCCAGCAGCCCGCGTGAGGGCGAGGTGGCTTTCTTT.

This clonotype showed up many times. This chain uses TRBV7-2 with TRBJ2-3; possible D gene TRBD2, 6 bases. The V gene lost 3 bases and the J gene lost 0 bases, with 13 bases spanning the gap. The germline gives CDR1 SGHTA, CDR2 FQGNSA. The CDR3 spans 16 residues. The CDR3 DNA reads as TGTGCCAGCAGCTTCCTTAGCGGCTCTAGCACAGATACGCAGTATTTT. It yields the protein CASSFLSGSSTDTQYF.

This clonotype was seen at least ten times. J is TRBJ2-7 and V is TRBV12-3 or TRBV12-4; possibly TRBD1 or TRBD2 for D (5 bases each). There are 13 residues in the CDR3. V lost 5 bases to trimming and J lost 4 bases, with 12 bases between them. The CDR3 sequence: CASSPGRIYEQYF. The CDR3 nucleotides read TGTGCCAGCAGTCCGGGACGGATATACGAGCAGTACTTC.

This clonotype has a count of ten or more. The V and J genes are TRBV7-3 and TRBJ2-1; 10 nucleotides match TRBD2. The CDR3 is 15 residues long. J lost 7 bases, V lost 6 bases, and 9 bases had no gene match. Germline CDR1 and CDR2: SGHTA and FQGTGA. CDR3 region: CASRSSGGPRNEQFF. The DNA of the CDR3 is TGTGCCAGCAGAAGTAGCGGGGGGCCAAGGAATGAGCAGTTCTTC.

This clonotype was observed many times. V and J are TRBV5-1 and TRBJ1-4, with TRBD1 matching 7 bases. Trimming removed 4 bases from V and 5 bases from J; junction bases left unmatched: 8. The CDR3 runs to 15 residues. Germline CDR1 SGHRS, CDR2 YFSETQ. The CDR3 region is CASSLSGQPNEKLFF. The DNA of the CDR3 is TGCGCCAGCAGCCTTTCGGGACAGCCAAATGAAAAACTGTTTTTT. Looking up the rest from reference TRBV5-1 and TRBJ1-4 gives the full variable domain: KAGVTQTPRYLIKTRGQQVTLSCSPISGHRSVSWYQQTPGQGLQFLFEYFSETQRNKGNFPGRFSGRQFSNSRSEMNVSTLELGDSALYLCASSLSGQPNEKLFFGSGTQLSVL.

CDR3 in DNA: TGTGCCAGCGGATTGAGTGGGCTTCCGAATGAGCAGTTCTTC. Translation: CASGLSGLPNEQFF. The V call is TRBV6-2 or TRBV6-3, the J call TRBJ2-1; D is ambiguous. V was trimmed by 8 bases and J by 7 bases, leaving 18 bases between them. The CDR3 covers 14 residues. The V gene's germline CDR1 is MNHEY and CDR2 SVGEGT.

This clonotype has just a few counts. The CDR3 sequence is CASSSPGLAYNEQFF. The CDR3 nucleotides read TGTGCCAGCAGTTCCCCGGGACTAGCGTACAATGAGCAGTTCTTC. The V and J genes are TRBV12-3 or TRBV12-4 and TRBJ2-1; TRBD2 agrees at 10 bases. CDR3 length: 15 residues. The trim removed 4 bases at V and 4 bases at J, leaving 4 bases unmatched.

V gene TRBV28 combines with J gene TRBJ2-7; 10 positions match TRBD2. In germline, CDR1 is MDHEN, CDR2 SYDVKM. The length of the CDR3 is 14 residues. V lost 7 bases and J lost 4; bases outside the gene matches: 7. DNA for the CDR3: TGTGCCAGCATTCTAGCGGGAGACCGGTACGAGCAGTACTTC. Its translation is CASILAGDRYEQYF.

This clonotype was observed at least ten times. For the CDR3, the DNA is TGCAGCGTTGAACGCCCAGCGATCCTCTATGGCTACACCTTC. Translation gives CSVERPAILYGYTF. This chain joins TRBV29-1 and TRBJ1-2, with no clear D. Germline-derived CDR1 and CDR2 are SQVTM and ANQGSEA. The ends were cut back, 2 bases at V and 4 bases at J, with 14 bases in the middle. The CDR3 extends over 14 amino acids. Full variable domain (outside the CDR3, taken from reference TRBV29-1 and TRBJ1-2): SAVISQKPSRDICQRGTSLTIQCQVDSQVTMMFWYRQQPGQSLTLIATANQGSEATYESGFVIDKFPISRPNLTFSTLTVSNMSPEDSSIYLCSVERPAILYGYTFGSGTRLTVV.

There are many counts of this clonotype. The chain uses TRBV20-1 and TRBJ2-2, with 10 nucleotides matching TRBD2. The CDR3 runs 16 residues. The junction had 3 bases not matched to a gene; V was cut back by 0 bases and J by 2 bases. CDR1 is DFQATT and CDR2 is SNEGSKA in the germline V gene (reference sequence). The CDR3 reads CSARDIAGGNTGELFF. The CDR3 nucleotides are TGCAGTGCTAGAGATATAGCGGGGGGTAACACCGGGGAGCTGTTTTTT.

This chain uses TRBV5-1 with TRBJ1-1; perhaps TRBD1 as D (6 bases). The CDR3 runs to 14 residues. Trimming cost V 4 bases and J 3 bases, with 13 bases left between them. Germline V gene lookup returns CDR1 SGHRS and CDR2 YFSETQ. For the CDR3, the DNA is TGCGCCAGCAGCGGGAACAGGGCGGACACTGAAGCTTTCTTT. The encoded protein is CASSGNRADTEAFF.

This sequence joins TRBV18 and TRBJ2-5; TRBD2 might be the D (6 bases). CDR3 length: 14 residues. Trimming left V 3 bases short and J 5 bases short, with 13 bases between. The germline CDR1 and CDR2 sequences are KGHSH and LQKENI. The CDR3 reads CASSPNGGGETQYF. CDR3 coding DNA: TGTGCCAGCTCACCTAACGGAGGAGGGGAGACCCAGTACTTC.

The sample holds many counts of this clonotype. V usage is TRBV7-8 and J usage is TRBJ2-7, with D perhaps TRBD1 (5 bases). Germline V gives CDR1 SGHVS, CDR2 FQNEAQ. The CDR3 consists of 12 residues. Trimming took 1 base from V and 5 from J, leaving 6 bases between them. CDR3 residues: CASSLEGNEQYF. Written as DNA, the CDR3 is TGTGCCAGCAGCTTAGAGGGGAACGAGCAGTACTTC.

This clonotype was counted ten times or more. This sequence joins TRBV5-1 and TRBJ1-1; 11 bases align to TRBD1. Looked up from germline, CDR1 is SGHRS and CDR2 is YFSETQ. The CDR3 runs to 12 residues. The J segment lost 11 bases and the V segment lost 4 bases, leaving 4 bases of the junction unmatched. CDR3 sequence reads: CASSVGQGVAFF. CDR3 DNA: TGCGCCAGCAGCGTGGGACAGGGGGTCGCTTTCTTT.

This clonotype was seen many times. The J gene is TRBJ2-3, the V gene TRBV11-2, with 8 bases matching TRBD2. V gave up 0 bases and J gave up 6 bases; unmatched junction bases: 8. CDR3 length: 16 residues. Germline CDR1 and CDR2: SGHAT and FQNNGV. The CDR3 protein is CASSLESGSGADTQYF. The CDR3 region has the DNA TGTGCCAGCAGCTTAGAGAGCGGGAGTGGGGCGGATACGCAGTATTTT.

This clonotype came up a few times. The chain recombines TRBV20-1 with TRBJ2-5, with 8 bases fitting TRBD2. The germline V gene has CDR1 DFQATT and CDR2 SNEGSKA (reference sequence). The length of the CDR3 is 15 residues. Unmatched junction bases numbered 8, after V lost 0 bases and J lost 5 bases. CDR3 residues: CSARDLREGRETQYF. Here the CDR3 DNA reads TGCAGTGCTAGAGATTTACGGGAGGGCCGTGAGACCCAGTACTTC.

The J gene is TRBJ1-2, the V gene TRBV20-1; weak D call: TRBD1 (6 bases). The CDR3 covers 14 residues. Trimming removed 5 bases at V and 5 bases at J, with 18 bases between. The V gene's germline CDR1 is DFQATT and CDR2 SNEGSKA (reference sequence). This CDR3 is CSALGGQNTYGYTF. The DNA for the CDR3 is TGCAGTGCTCTAGGCGGACAGAACACTTATGGCTACACCTTC.

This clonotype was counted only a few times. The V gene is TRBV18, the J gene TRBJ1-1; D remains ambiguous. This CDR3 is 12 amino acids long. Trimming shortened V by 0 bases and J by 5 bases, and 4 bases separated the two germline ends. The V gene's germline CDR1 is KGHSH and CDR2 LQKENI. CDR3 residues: CASSPPNTEAFF. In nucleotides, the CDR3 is TGTGCCAGCTCACCACCCAATACTGAAGCTTTCTTT.